One and the same sample provided the 6 T cell receptor beta chains below, sequenced in a study of CD8+ T cells in alopecia areata. After isolation, RNA underwent reverse transcription to generate cDNA as the sequencing template. This table comes from immunoSEQ multiplex PCR, and its TCRdb copy is limited to in-frame clones, with some not included. Among approximately 91,000 clones listed, 35% to 50% were seen once. The sample was CD4+ T cells sorted from blood. These receptors all come from a human donor with alopecia areata.

This clone was counted only a few times. The gene calls are TRBV29-1 and TRBJ2-5, with D perhaps given as TRBD1 or TRBD2 (5 bases each). CDR1 is SQVTM and CDR2 is ANQGSEA in the germline V gene. The CDR3 sequence is 13 residues long. The ends were cut back, 8 bases at V and 4 bases at J, with 17 bases in the middle. CDR3 sequence reads: CSTGGGIGETQYF. The CDR3, as DNA: TGCAGCACAGGAGGAGGTATTGGAGAGACCCAGTACTTC.

The chain is built from TRBV5-1 and TRBJ2-7, with no clear D. The CDR3 has 13 amino acids. V lost 1 base and J lost 3, with 8 bases in between. CDR1 is SGHRS, CDR2 YFSETQ, per germline. The DNA for the CDR3 is TGCGCCAGCAGCTTGAACACCAACTACGAGCAGTACTTC. This translates into CASSLNTNYEQYF.

The V call is TRBV5-6, the J call TRBJ1-2; unclear D gene. Germline CDR1 is SGHDT and CDR2 is YYEEEE. CDR3 length: 12 amino acids. V lost 4 bases, J lost 5 bases, and 9 bases lay in between. CDR3 in DNA: TGTGCCAGCAGCAGAGAGGATTATGGCTACACCTTC. This codes for CASSREDYGYTF.

This rearrangement joins TRBV5-4 to TRBJ1-1; 9 bases align to TRBD1. Trimming removed 0 bases from V and 1 base from J; junction bases left unmatched: 7. Germline CDR1 SGHNT, CDR2 YYREEE (reference sequence). The CDR3 has 17 amino acids. CDR3 DNA sequence: TGTGCCAGCAGCTTGGCCCTTGGGACAGGGACGAACACTGAAGCTTTCTTT. It yields the protein CASSLALGTGTNTEAFF.

The table lists this clone with a few counts. The V gene is TRBV30, the J gene TRBJ2-1; 13 bases line up with TRBD2. From germline, CDR1 is GTSNPN and CDR2 SVGIG (reference sequence). The J segment lost 11 bases and the V segment lost 0 bases, leaving 7 bases of the junction unmatched. This CDR3 is 15 amino acids long. The CDR3 bases are TGTGCCTGGAGTGTGCAAGCGGGACTAGCGGGACAGCAGTTCTTC. It specifies CAWSVQAGLAGQQFF. Based on the CDR3 plus reference TRBV30 and TRBJ2-1, the full variable domain is SQTIHQWPATLVQPVGSPLSLECTVEGTSNPNLYWYRQAAGRGLQLLFYSVGIGQISSEVPQNLSASRPQDRQFILSSKKLLLSDSGFYLCAWSVQAGLAGQQFFGPGTRLTVL.

The rearrangement uses TRBV30 and TRBJ2-6; D gene uncertain. This CDR3 is built from 15 residues. The V end lost 1 base, the J end lost 2 bases, and 9 bases lay between the germline ends. CDR1 is GTSNPN, CDR2 SVGIG, per germline (reference sequence). The CDR3 region has the DNA TGTGCCTGGAGTGATCAGTGGGCTGGGGCCAACGTCCTGACTTTC. Translated, it gives CAWSDQWAGANVLTF.